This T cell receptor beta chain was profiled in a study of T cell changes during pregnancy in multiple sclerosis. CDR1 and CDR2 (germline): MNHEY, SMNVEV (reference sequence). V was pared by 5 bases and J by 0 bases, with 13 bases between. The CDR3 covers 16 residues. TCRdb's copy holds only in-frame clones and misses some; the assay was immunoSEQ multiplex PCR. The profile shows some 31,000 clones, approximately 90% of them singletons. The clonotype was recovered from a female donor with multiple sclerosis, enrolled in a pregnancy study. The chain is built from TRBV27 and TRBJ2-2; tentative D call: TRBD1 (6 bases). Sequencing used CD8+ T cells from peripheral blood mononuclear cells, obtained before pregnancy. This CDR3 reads CASSRSGTSNTGELFF. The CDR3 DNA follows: TGTGCCAGCAGTCGATCCGGGACATCGAACACCGGGGAGCTGTTTTTT.